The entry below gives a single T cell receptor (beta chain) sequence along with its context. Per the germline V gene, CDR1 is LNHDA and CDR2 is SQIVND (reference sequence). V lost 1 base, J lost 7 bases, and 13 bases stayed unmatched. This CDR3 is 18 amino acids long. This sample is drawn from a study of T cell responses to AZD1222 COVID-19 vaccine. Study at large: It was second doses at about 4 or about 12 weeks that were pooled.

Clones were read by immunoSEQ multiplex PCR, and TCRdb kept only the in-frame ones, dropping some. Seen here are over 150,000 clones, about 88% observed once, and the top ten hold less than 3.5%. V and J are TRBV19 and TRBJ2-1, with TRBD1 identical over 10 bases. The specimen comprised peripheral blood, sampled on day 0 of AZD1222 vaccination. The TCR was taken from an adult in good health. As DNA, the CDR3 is TGTGCCAGTAGTATAGCCTCCGGGACAGGGGACCCCTCAAATGAGCAGTTCTTC. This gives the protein CASSIASGTGDPSNEQFF.